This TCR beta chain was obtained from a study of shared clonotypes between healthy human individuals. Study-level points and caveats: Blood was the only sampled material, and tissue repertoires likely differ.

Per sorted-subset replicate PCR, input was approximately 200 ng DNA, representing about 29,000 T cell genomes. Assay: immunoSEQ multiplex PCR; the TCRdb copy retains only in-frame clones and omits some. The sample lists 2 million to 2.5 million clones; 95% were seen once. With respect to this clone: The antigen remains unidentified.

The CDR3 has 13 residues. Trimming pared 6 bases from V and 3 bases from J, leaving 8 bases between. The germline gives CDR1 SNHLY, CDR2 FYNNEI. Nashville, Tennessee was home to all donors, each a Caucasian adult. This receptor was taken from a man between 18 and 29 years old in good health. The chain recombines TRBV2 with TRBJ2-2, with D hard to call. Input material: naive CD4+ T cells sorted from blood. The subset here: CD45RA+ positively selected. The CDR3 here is CASSDSHTGELFF. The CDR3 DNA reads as TGTGCCAGCAGCGATAGTCACACCGGGGAGCTGTTTTTT. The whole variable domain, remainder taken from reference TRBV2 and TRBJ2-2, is EPEVTQTPSHQVTQMGQEVILRCVPISNHLYFYWYRQILGQKVEFLVSFYNNEISEKSEIFDDQFSVERPDGSNFTLKIRSTKLEDSAMYFCASSDSHTGELFFGEGSRLTVL.